This T cell receptor (beta chain) comes out of a study of technical replicates of blood from several donors. Sequenced by immunoSEQ multiplex PCR; TCRdb stores in-frame clones only, minus some. The table lists approximately 97,000 clones, roughly 95% of them singletons, with 0.34% in the top ten. Trimming stripped 1 base from V and 0 bases from J, with 23 bases between. This CDR3 region has 20 residues. CDR1 is LGHNA, CDR2 YNFKEQ, per germline. The sequence was obtained from a human donor in good health. The rearrangement joins TRBV4-2 to TRBJ2-3; the D gene is possibly TRBD2 (5 bases). The sequencing sample was made of T cells isolated from PBMCs. This CDR3 is CASSQVGLAHTLSSTDTQYF. CDR3 DNA: TGTGCCAGCAGCCAAGTCGGATTAGCGCACACACTCTCTAGCACAGATACGCAGTATTTT.